This entry lists 14 T cell receptor beta chains sequenced from one sample in a study of PD-1 blockade in classical Hodgkin lymphoma (dated by TCRdb to 2018 to 2021). Library preparation was by the immunoSEQ multiplex PCR assay. TCRdb re-hosts the immuneACCESS table, in-frame sequences only. Its copies lack some clones; in the studies checked, an unresolved V gene accounts for under half of them, and the cause for the rest is not known. A total of about 25,000 clones appear in this sample, about 86% of them only once. In total, the top ten clones hold about 20% of the sample. What this sample's time point label stands for: cycle 2 day 1 (C2D1) of nivolumab. All trial patients had relapsed after autologous stem cell transplantation, with cohorts A, B and C differing in prior brentuximab vedotin exposure. The source material was peripheral blood mononuclear cells (PBMCs), sampled before the second cycle of nivolumab. The receptors shown here come from a human donor with classical Hodgkin lymphoma.

This chain joins TRBV12-5 and TRBJ2-3; D ambiguous. V was pared by 2 bases and J by 0 bases, with 6 bases between. The length of the CDR3 is 14 residues. Germline lookup yields CDR1 LGHNT and CDR2 FRNRAP. This chain's CDR3 is CASGLSTSTDTQYF. CDR3 nucleotide sequence: TGTGCTAGTGGTTTGAGTACGAGCACAGATACGCAGTATTTT.

CDR3 coding DNA: TGCGCCAGCAGCCAAGATTCGACGACGGAGCAGTACTTC. The encoded protein is CASSQDSTTEQYF. V usage is TRBV4-1 and J usage is TRBJ2-7; D is unresolved. V was pared by 0 bases and J by 7 bases, with 10 bases between. Germline loops: CDR1 MGHRA, CDR2 YSYEKL. The CDR3 runs to 13 residues.

This chain links TRBV7-9 with TRBJ1-1; D gene unclear. This CDR3 has 14 residues. Germline V gives CDR1 SEHNR, CDR2 FQNEAQ (reference sequence). V shed 2 bases and J shed 5 bases, with 12 bases lying between them. The DNA of the CDR3 is TGTGCCAGCAGCTTAAAAAAGAAGGAGACTGAAGCTTTCTTT. Protein product: CASSLKKKETEAFF.

This clone was picked up a small number of times. The chain employs TRBV7-9 and TRBJ1-2; D remains ambiguous. The length of the CDR3 is 13 residues. V was cut by 2 bases and J by 2 bases, with 6 bases left in between. CDR1 and CDR2 (germline): SEHNR, FQNEAQ (reference sequence). The CDR3 reads CASSLQENYGYTF. CDR3 bases: TGTGCCAGCAGCTTACAGGAGAACTATGGCTACACCTTC.

The chain links TRBV10-3 to TRBJ1-1; weak D call: TRBD1 (6 bases). Germline CDR1 is ENHRY and CDR2 is SYGVKD. CDR3 length: 11 amino acids. The CDR3 sequence: CGKGGQSAAFF. CDR3 sequence (DNA): TGTGGAAAGGGTGGACAGTCGGCAGCTTTCTTT.

The rearrangement uses TRBV5-4 and TRBJ2-5, with 8 positions matching TRBD2. The CDR3 runs to 16 residues. Germline V gene lookup returns CDR1 SGHNT and CDR2 YYREEE (reference sequence). Germline trimming cut 2 bases from V and 5 bases from J; bases unmatched to any gene: 11. CDR3 region: CASSFRAGDSGETQYF. The CDR3 coding sequence is TGTGCCAGCAGCTTTCGAGCGGGAGACTCCGGGGAGACCCAGTACTTC.

The chain has TRBV6-5 and TRBJ2-4, with a possible D match to TRBD1 (6 bases). The CDR3 runs to 15 residues. Per the germline V gene, CDR1 is MNHEY and CDR2 is SVGAGI. V lost 0 bases and J lost 3, with 9 bases in between. This CDR3 reads CASSYSTGRKNIQYF. CDR3 coding DNA: TGTGCCAGCAGTTACTCGACAGGCCGCAAAAACATTCAGTACTTC.

A single count supports this clone. J is TRBJ2-7 and V is TRBV19, with 10 bases matching TRBD1. Germline V lookup: CDR1 LNHDA, CDR2 SQIVND (reference sequence). This CDR3 is 16 amino acids long. V shed 6 bases, J shed 3 bases, and the junction held 11 bases outside the gene matches. CDR3 amino acids: CASSDVTGTGDYEQYF. For the CDR3, the DNA is TGTGCCAGTAGCGATGTTACGGGGACAGGGGACTACGAGCAGTACTTC.

The chain has TRBV5-1 and TRBJ2-2; D unresolved. Germline values: CDR1 SGHRS, CDR2 YFSETQ. With 3 bases removed from V and 4 bases from J, the gap between germline ends came to 7 bases. CDR3 length: 13 amino acids. CDR3 loop: CASSWGTTGELFF. The DNA of the CDR3 is TGCGCCAGCAGCTGGGGTACCACCGGGGAGCTGTTTTTT.

This rearrangement joins TRBV11-2 to TRBJ2-1; maybe TRBD2 (5 bases). V gave up 5 bases and J gave up 6 bases, with 14 bases separating them. There are 14 residues in the CDR3. Germline CDR1 is SGHAT and CDR2 is FQNNGV. The CDR3 region has the DNA TGTGCCAGCAGCCTCGCGGCGGGTTCCAATGAGCAGTTCTTC. This gives the protein CASSLAAGSNEQFF.

V is TRBV30 and J is TRBJ2-7, with 8 bases lining up with TRBD1. CDR1 is GTSNPN and CDR2 is SVGIG in the germline V gene (reference sequence). Trimming cost V 3 bases and J 4 bases; bases outside gene matches: 5. The CDR3 totals 13 residues. CDR3 DNA sequence: TGTGCCTGGAGCCAACAGGGGGAGTACGAGCAGTACTTC. This gives the protein CAWSQQGEYEQYF.

This clone appeared a single time. The V call is TRBV30, the J call TRBJ1-6; D is undetermined. V was shortened by 6 bases and J by 9 bases, with 15 bases between the two germline ends. The CDR3 length is 13 residues. Germline CDR1 reads GTSNPN; CDR2 reads SVGIG (reference sequence). The CDR3 sequence: CACFSTSSSPLHF. For the CDR3, the DNA is TGTGCCTGCTTTTCCACGAGCAGTTCACCCCTCCACTTT.

The chain recombines TRBV10-1 with TRBJ2-1, with 13 bases lining up with TRBD2. This CDR3 has 16 amino acids. Per the germline V gene, CDR1 is WNHNN and CDR2 is SYGVQD (reference sequence). J lost 8 bases, V lost 4 bases, and 8 bases had no gene match. CDR3 nucleotides: TGCGCCAGCAGTGCCCTGACTAGCGGGAGGAACGATGAGCAGTTCTTC. It yields the protein CASSALTSGRNDEQFF.

This clone turned up a few times. CDR3 region: CASSYSGTGNTEAFF. The CDR3 bases are TGTGCCAGCAGTTACTCCGGGACGGGCAACACTGAAGCTTTCTTT. The chain recombines TRBV6-6 with TRBJ1-1; a possible D gene is TRBD1 (5 bases). The length of the CDR3 is 15 residues. Per germline, CDR1 MNHNY and CDR2 SVGAGI (reference sequence). V was shortened by 0 bases and J by 2 bases, with 10 bases between the two germline ends.